Below are 15 T cell receptor beta chains sequenced from a single sample in a study of T cell repertoires in cytomegalovirus infection. TCRdb reprocessed the reads with MiXCR, giving one entry per CDR3 protein. The table has about 190,000 distinct CDR3 sequences, roughly 27% seen once. The specimen sequenced was PBMCs. These receptor sequences come from a human donor in good health (CMV status not recorded). Some clones in this sample may be carry-over from other donors' samples.

This clonotype was counted ten times or more. V and J are TRBV11-2 and TRBJ2-3; D may be TRBD2 (5 bases). V gave up 2 bases and J gave up 7 bases, with 16 bases separating them. The CDR3 is 15 residues long. Germline assignment: CDR1 SGHAT and CDR2 FQNNGV. CDR3 sequence: CASSLPGSPQNTQYF. CDR3 in DNA: TGTGCCAGCAGCTTACCGGGGTCTCCACAAAATACGCAGTATTTT.

This clonotype turned up a few times. This chain joins TRBV4-1 and TRBJ1-3; D gene unclear. The CDR3 has 17 residues. Germline loops: CDR1 MGHRA, CDR2 YSYEKL. V lost 3 bases and J 0 bases, leaving 15 bases between the germline ends. The CDR3 DNA reads TGCGCCAGCAGCCAGGGCTCAACTTACTTCTCTGGAAACACCATATATTTT. Amino acid sequence: CASSQGSTYFSGNTIYF.

The chain uses TRBV5-1 and TRBJ1-1, with TRBD1 matching 9 bases. The trim removed 3 bases at V and 0 bases at J, leaving 6 bases unmatched. The CDR3 extends over 16 amino acids. Per the germline V gene, CDR1 is SGHRS and CDR2 is YFSETQ. This CDR3 is CASSSIGQGMNTEAFF. DNA for the CDR3: TGCGCCAGCAGCTCCATCGGACAGGGGATGAACACTGAAGCTTTCTTT.

This clonotype was seen only once. V usage is TRBV6-5 and J usage is TRBJ2-7, with a tentative D call TRBD2 (6 bases). Germline values: CDR1 MNHEY, CDR2 SVGAGI. The CDR3 totals 13 residues. V dropped 8 bases and J dropped 1 base, with 12 bases sitting between them. CDR3 region: CASCGTLSYEQYF. The DNA of the CDR3 is TGTGCCAGCTGCGGGACTCTATCCTACGAGCAGTACTTC.

This clonotype has a handful of counts. The chain couples TRBV29-1 to TRBJ1-4, with D perhaps matching TRBD1 (6 bases). V was shortened by 7 bases and J by 8 bases, with 17 bases between the two germline ends. This CDR3 has 13 amino acids. Germline lookup yields CDR1 SQVTM and CDR2 ANQGSEA. For the CDR3, the DNA is TGCAGCGCCGAAGAGACCCAGGGGGAAAAACTGTTTTTT. It translates to CSAEETQGEKLFF.

This clonotype was detected only a few times. The rearrangement uses TRBV7-2 and TRBJ1-1; 11 nucleotides match TRBD1. Germline trimming cut 2 bases from V and 4 bases from J; bases unmatched to any gene: 6. Germline CDR1 and CDR2: SGHTA and FQGNSA. The CDR3 consists of 16 residues. CDR3 amino acids: CASSLFGQGATTEAFF. The CDR3 DNA reads as TGTGCCAGCAGCTTATTCGGACAGGGGGCGACCACTGAAGCTTTCTTT.

About this clonotype: This may arise from a read error, as a much more abundant clone is one base away. This chain uses TRBV7-2 with TRBJ1-6; TRBD1 agrees at 9 bases. Germline V CDR1 and CDR2: SGHTA, FQGNSA. The CDR3 runs 16 residues. This CDR3 is CASSITGGSHNPPLHF. The DNA for the CDR3 is TGTGCCAGCAGCATTACAGGGGGCAGCCATAATCCACCCCTCCACTTT.

This clonotype was seen more than once but under ten times. CDR3 nucleotides: TGTGCCATCAGCGTGACGGAGAACACTGAAGCTTTCTTT. Its translation: CAISVTENTEAFF. The chain couples TRBV10-3 to TRBJ1-1; D gene uncertain. Germline V CDR1 and CDR2: ENHRY, SYGVKD. The CDR3 totals 13 residues. V was trimmed by 6 bases and J by 1 base, leaving 9 bases between them.

This clonotype was recorded a few times. The J gene is TRBJ2-1, the V gene TRBV6-6; TRBD2 agrees at 10 bases. Germline CDR1 and CDR2: MNHNY and SVGAGI (reference sequence). The CDR3 loop spans 18 amino acids. Trimming took 0 bases from V and 8 from J; bases not matched to a gene: 13. In nucleotides, the CDR3 is TGTGCCAGCAGTTACTCGGTTTTTGGGCTAGCGGGGGTGGATGAGCAGTTCTTC. It translates to CASSYSVFGLAGVDEQFF.

The CDR3 nucleotides read TGTGCCAGCAGCCAAGGGATAGCGGGGGGGCCTGTTGAGCAGTTCTTC. Its translation is CASSQGIAGGPVEQFF. The chain couples TRBV4-2 to TRBJ2-1, with 11 bases identical to TRBD2. The CDR3 is 16 residues long. V gave up 1 base and J gave up 9 bases; unmatched junction bases: 8. The germline V gene encodes CDR1 LGHNA and CDR2 YNFKEQ.

The chain joins TRBV29-1 to TRBJ2-5; the match to TRBD2 covers 15 bases. This CDR3 is 16 amino acids long. CDR1 is SQVTM and CDR2 is ANQGSEA in the germline V gene. Unmatched junction bases numbered 10, after V lost 7 bases and J lost 4 bases. Here the CDR3 DNA reads TGCAGCGGCGCGGGACTAGCGGGGGGATCGGGAGAGACCCAGTACTTC. Its translation: CSGAGLAGGSGETQYF. The variable domain in full, with the rest retrieved from reference TRBV29-1 and TRBJ2-5, is SAVISQKPSRDICQRGTSLTIQCQVDSQVTMMFWYRQQPGQSLTLIATANQGSEATYESGFVIDKFPISRPNLTFSTLTVSNMSPEDSSIYLCSGAGLAGGSGETQYFGPGTRLLVL.

The chain combines TRBV29-1 with TRBJ2-2; the match to TRBD2 covers 7 bases. This CDR3 is built from 13 residues. The junction had 6 bases not matched to a gene; V was cut back by 4 bases and J by 7 bases. CDR1 is SQVTM, CDR2 ANQGSEA, per germline. In DNA form, the CDR3 reads TGCAGCGTTGTAGGGACTATAAACGGGGAGCTGTTTTTT. Protein sequence: CSVVGTINGELFF.

The chain couples TRBV6-1 to TRBJ1-5; D possibly corresponds to TRBD1 (5 bases). The CDR3 has 15 amino acids. The V end was cut by 1 base, the J end by 5 bases, with 12 bases between. Looked up from germline, CDR1 is MNHNS and CDR2 is SASEGT. The CDR3 DNA follows: TGTGCCAGCAGTGAAGGAGACAGCGTTCATCAGCCCCAGCATTTT. This codes for CASSEGDSVHQPQHF.

This sequence joins TRBV15 and TRBJ2-2; maybe TRBD2 (5 bases). V lost 0 bases and J lost 7, with 18 bases in between. CDR1 and CDR2 from the germline V gene are LNHNV and YYDKDF (reference sequence). This CDR3 region has 17 residues. As DNA, the CDR3 is TGTGCCACCAGCAGAGATAAAGGATCGGGGTTGGGCGGGGAGCTGTTTTTT. It yields the protein CATSRDKGSGLGGELFF. Combining the CDR3 with reference TRBV15 and TRBJ2-2 gives the whole variable domain DAMVIQNPRYQVTQFGKPVTLSCSQTLNHNVMYWYQQKSSQAPKLLFHYYDKDFNNEADTPDNFQSRRPNTSFCFLDIRSPGLGDTAMYLCATSRDKGSGLGGELFFGEGSRLTVL.

This clonotype has more than one count but fewer than ten. V gene TRBV6-5 combines with J gene TRBJ2-7; 8 nucleotides line up with TRBD2. The CDR3 covers 12 residues. Germline trimming cut 8 bases from V and 3 bases from J; bases unmatched to any gene: 3. CDR1 is MNHEY and CDR2 is SVGAGI in the germline V gene. This CDR3 is CASGAGGYEQYF. The CDR3 DNA sequence: TGTGCCAGCGGTGCGGGGGGCTACGAGCAGTACTTC.